A selection of T cell receptor beta chains follows, all from one sample in a study of cytomegalovirus exposure and HLA in healthy donors. The table came from immunoSEQ multiplex PCR; TCRdb's copy has only in-frame clones and leaves some out. Of approximately 150,000 clones in the sample, about 79% were seen once. Material: PBMCs. The receptors stem from a male donor in good health and CMV-seronegative. Both conserved end residues are part of each CDR3. The D gene is left open where the match is weak. Part of the rows lack a size; the others show once, few, many or a class for expanded clones.

>TRBJ2-5|14|TRBV6-5|TRBD2|NA
TGTGCCAGCACCCCCGTTGCGGGAGCAGAGACCCAGTACTTC
CASTPVAGAETQYF
>TRBJ2-7|14|TRBV5-4|TRBD1|NA
TGTGCCAGCAGCTTAAGACAGGGGGCCAACGAGCAGTACTTC
CASSLRQGANEQYF
>TRBJ1-1|16|TRBV5-4|TRBD1|NA
TGTGCCAGCAGCTGGGGGGACAGAAGATTGAACACTGAAGCTTTCTTT
CASSWGDRRLNTEAFF
>TRBJ1-5|15|TRBV27|TRBD1|NA
TGTGCCAGCAGTGACCGGGACAGGGGAAATCAGCCCCAGCATTTT
CASSDRDRGNQPQHF
>TRBJ1-1|17|TRBV25-1|NA|NA
TGTGCCAGCACCGACTCCGGAGGGGGGAGGGGGAGGACTGAAGCTTTCTTT
CASTDSGGGRGRTEAFF
>TRBJ2-3|16|TRBV9|TRBD2|NA
TGTGCCAGCAGCCCCCGGTCAGCGGGGGACACAGATACGCAGTATTTT
CASSPRSAGDTDTQYF
>TRBJ2-7|16|TRBV27|TRBD2|NA
TGTGCCAGCAGTTCCCCTCGGGGGGAAAGGTCTTACGAGCAGTACTTC
CASSSPRGERSYEQYF
>TRBJ1-3|14|TRBV7-9|NA|NA
TGTGCCAGCAGCTTAGGGGGAGCTGGAAACACCATATATTTT
CASSLGGAGNTIYF
>TRBJ1-1|14|TRBV2|NA|NA
TGTGCCAGCAGTGAACTGGGCCTGAACACTGAAGCTTTCTTT
CASSELGLNTEAFF
>TRBJ2-1|13|TRBV29-1|TRBD1|NA
TGCAGCGTTGAATGGACAGGCTACAATGAGCAGTTCTTC
CSVEWTGYNEQFF
>TRBJ2-7|14|TRBV5-4|NA|few
TGTGCCAGCAGATTAGCCGGGGGACCCTACGAGCAGTACTTC
CASRLAGGPYEQYF
>TRBJ2-3|11|TRBV6-5|NA|NA
TGTGCCAGCAGACACACAGATACGCAGTATTTT
CASRHTDTQYF
>TRBJ2-7|15|TRBV7-9|NA|NA
TGTGCCAGCAGCCCCAAGACAGGTAGCTCCTACGAGCAGTACTTC
CASSPKTGSSYEQYF
>TRBJ2-3|17|TRBV4-1|TRBD2|NA
TGCGCCAGCAGCCAAGCGGGGGGACTCCGATACACAGATACGCAGTATTTT
CASSQAGGLRYTDTQYF
>TRBJ2-3|14|TRBV19|NA|NA
TGTGCCAGTATTGAGGGGGGGGGCACAGATACGCAGTATTTT
CASIEGGGTDTQYF
>TRBJ2-7|15|TRBV5-1|TRBD2|once
TGCGCCAGCAGCAGTGCTGGACTAGTACACTACGAGCAGTACTTC
CASSSAGLVHYEQYF
>TRBJ2-5|14|TRBV15|NA|NA
TGTGCCACCAGCCCCAGAGAACCGGGGGAGACCCAGTACTTC
CATSPREPGETQYF
>TRBJ2-2|16|TRBV5-4|TRBD1|NA
TGTGCCAGCAGCTCCCACGGGACAGGGGTGGCCGGGGAGCTGTTTTTT
CASSSHGTGVAGELFF
>TRBJ1-3|13|TRBV5-1|TRBD1|NA
TGCGCCAGCAGCCCGGACAGGGTTAACACCATATATTTT
CASSPDRVNTIYF
>TRBJ2-7|15|TRBV6-6|TRBD2|NA
TGTGCCAGCAGTTACTCACTAGCGGGTCCCTACGAGCAGTACTTC
CASSYSLAGPYEQYF
>TRBJ2-5|17|TRBV4-3|NA|NA
TGCGCCAGCAGCCAAGAAGCGCTCGGGGACATTCGGGAGACCCAGTACTTC
CASSQEALGDIRETQYF
>TRBJ1-1|13|TRBV18|NA|NA
TGTGCCAGCTCACCCGACAAGAACACTGAAGCTTTCTTT
CASSPDKNTEAFF
>TRBJ2-5|15|TRBV18|TRBD2|NA
TGTGCCAGCTCACCCACTAGCGGGAGATCAGAGACCCAGTACTTC
CASSPTSGRSETQYF
>TRBJ1-2|20|TRBV12-5|NA|NA
TGTGCTAGTGGTTTGGTTTCCCTTACTTACCCCTTAACAGGGTATGATGGCTACACCTTC
CASGLVSLTYPLTGYDGYTF
>TRBJ2-5|14|TRBV7-2|NA|NA
TGTGCCAGCAGCTTAATGCTAACCAAAGAGACCCAGTACTTC
CASSLMLTKETQYF
>TRBJ1-1|13|TRBV7-9|NA|once
TGTGCCAGCAGCCTCCCTGACAGGACTGAAGCTTTCTTT
CASSLPDRTEAFF
>TRBJ1-6|17|TRBV6-1|NA|NA
TGTGCCAGCAGTGCCCGTGGGGGGGGGAGGAATAATTCACCCCTCCACTTT
CASSARGGGRNNSPLHF
>TRBJ2-3|16|TRBV7-9|NA|NA
TGTGCCAGCAGCCACCCGGCGGGATTTAGCACAGATACGCAGTATTTT
CASSHPAGFSTDTQYF
>TRBJ2-7|16|TRBV4-3|TRBD2|NA
TGCGCCAGCAGCCGACAACTAGCGGGAGGGCCCAACGAGCAGTACTTC
CASSRQLAGGPNEQYF
>TRBJ1-3|17|TRBV7-2|NA|NA
TGTGCCAGCAGCTTAGAAGTCGGGGGGCACTCTGGAAACACCATATATTTT
CASSLEVGGHSGNTIYF
>TRBJ2-2|14|TRBV9|NA|NA
TGTGCCAGCAGCGTACCCCGGGACACCGGGGAGCTGTTTTTT
CASSVPRDTGELFF
>TRBJ1-2|14|TRBV25-1|NA|NA
TGTGCCAGCAGTGAATATTACGGACAGTATGGCTACACCTTC
CASSEYYGQYGYTF
>TRBJ2-2|16|TRBV4-3|NA|NA
TGCGCCAGCAGCCAAGAGCCTGGTTCGAGCACCGGGGAGCTGTTTTTT
CASSQEPGSSTGELFF
>TRBJ2-2|17|TRBV7-3|NA|NA
TGTGCCAGCAGCTTAACTCCTCCCCAGACAGACACCGGGGAGCTGTTTTTT
CASSLTPPQTDTGELFF
>TRBJ2-7|12|TRBV19|NA|few
TGTGCCAGTCCAGCTGGGGGGGCCGAGCAGTACTTC
CASPAGGAEQYF
>TRBJ2-7|17|TRBV6-1|TRBD1|NA
TGTGCCAGCAGTGAACCCGGGGACAGCTACTTAACCTACGAGCAGTACTTC
CASSEPGDSYLTYEQYF
>TRBJ2-1|13|TRBV2|NA|NA
TGTGCCAGCAGTGGTAGACTCAGAGATGAGCAGTTCTTC
CASSGRLRDEQFF
>TRBJ1-2|17|TRBV30|NA|NA
TGTGCCTGGAGTCTACGAACAGACCCCACAGGGCTCTACGGCTACACCTTC
CAWSLRTDPTGLYGYTF
>TRBJ1-1|13|TRBV7-2|NA|NA
TGTGCCAGCAGCTACGGACAGAGACTTGAAGCTTTCTTT
CASSYGQRLEAFF
>TRBJ1-2|18|TRBV11-2|TRBD1|NA
TGTGCCAGCAGCTTAACGGGGGGCAGGGGGCCCCCGCGCTATGGCTACACCTTC
CASSLTGGRGPPRYGYTF
>TRBJ2-1|12|TRBV29-1|NA|NA
TGCAGCGTTGAGCTATTGGGCATTGAGCAGTTCTTC
CSVELLGIEQFF
>TRBJ2-5|14|TRBV9|TRBD2|NA
TGTGCCAGCAGCGTAGGCACTAGCGTGGAGACCCAGTACTTC
CASSVGTSVETQYF
>TRBJ1-3|17|TRBV4-2|NA|NA
TGTGCCAGCAGCCCCGTCGAGAGGGGGGGTGGTGGAAACACCATATATTTT
CASSPVERGGGGNTIYF
>TRBJ1-5|16|TRBV19|TRBD1|NA
TGTGCCAGTACCATAAAGGGACAGGGAAATGGGCAGCCCCAGCATTTT
CASTIKGQGNGQPQHF
>TRBJ2-7|13|TRBV4-1|TRBD1|few
TGCGCCAGCAGCCGGGGACAGTCCTACGAGCAGTACTTC
CASSRGQSYEQYF
>TRBJ1-1|19|TRBV7-6|NA|once
TGTGCCAGCAGCCAGTTCGGGGTGAAACAGGGTGCGGGGGACACTGAAGCTTTCTTT
CASSQFGVKQGAGDTEAFF
>TRBJ1-1|12|TRBV7-6|NA|NA
TGTGCCAGCACTCCGGGGGGGGCTGAAGCTTTCTTT
CASTPGGAEAFF
>TRBJ1-1|15|TRBV7-2|NA|few
TGTGCCAGCAGCTCGGACAGTGGTTCGGGCACTGAAGCTTTCTTT
CASSSDSGSGTEAFF
>TRBJ2-1|15|TRBV19|TRBD2|NA
TGTGCCAGTAGTCCTAGCGGGGGGCCCAACAATGAGCAGTTCTTC
CASSPSGGPNNEQFF
>TRBJ2-7|16|TRBV7-8|TRBD1|NA
TGTGCCAGCAGCTTAGAACCGGGACAGGCCTACTACGAGCAGTACTTC
CASSLEPGQAYYEQYF
>TRBJ2-7|16|TRBV5-1|TRBD2|NA
TGCGCCAGCAGCCCCCGGGGTAGCGGGGTTTCCTACGAGCAGTACTTC
CASSPRGSGVSYEQYF
>TRBJ1-2|12|TRBV30|NA|NA
TGTGCCTGGAGTGTACAGGGCTATGGCTACACCTTC
CAWSVQGYGYTF
>TRBJ2-2|15|TRBV10-3|TRBD2|NA
TGTGCCATCAGTGACAGCGGGAGAGGATCCGGGGAGCTGTTTTTT
CAISDSGRGSGELFF